Below are 10 T cell receptor beta chains sequenced from a single sample in a study of OX40 agonist ivuxolimab in advanced cancers. TCRdb's copy holds only in-frame clones and misses some; the assay was immunoSEQ multiplex PCR. The data hold 60,000 to 75,000 clones, with roughly 80% observed a single time. The material sequenced was CD4+ or CD8+ T cells sorted from blood, taken in a trial of the OX40 agonist ivuxolimab. The receptors come from an adult with an advanced solid tumor such as melanoma, head and neck, liver or kidney cancer.

The chain couples TRBV19 to TRBJ2-1, with 8 bases aligning to TRBD1. After removal of 1 base from V and 9 bases from J, the junction contained 11 bases not matched to a gene. This CDR3 comprises 16 residues. Per germline, CDR1 LNHDA and CDR2 SQIVND (reference sequence). This chain's CDR3 is CASSIVPRTGLIEQFF. As DNA, the CDR3 is TGTGCCAGTAGTATAGTCCCCCGGACAGGGTTAATTGAGCAGTTCTTC.

This chain uses TRBV19 with TRBJ1-5; D gene unclear. Germline V lookup: CDR1 LNHDA, CDR2 SQIVND (reference sequence). The CDR3 contains 13 residues. V was trimmed by 0 bases and J by 6 bases, leaving 6 bases between them. The CDR3 DNA is TGTGCCAGTAGTATAGATCCCACTCAGCCCCAGCATTTT. Residues: CASSIDPTQPQHF.

The sample holds one count of this clone. The CDR3 bases are TGTGCCAGCAGTTACTCGATATTTGTAGATACGCAGTATTTT. Protein product: CASSYSIFVDTQYF. V and J are TRBV6-6 and TRBJ2-3; no clear D. From germline, CDR1 is MNHNY and CDR2 SVGAGI (reference sequence). The CDR3 consists of 14 residues. Trimming left V 0 bases short and J 5 bases short, with 9 bases between.

The CDR3 DNA follows: TGTGCCAGCAGCGTAGGATTGGGACTAGCGGGCCCCAGGGGGGAGCTGTTTTTT. Translated: CASSVGLGLAGPRGELFF. This chain connects TRBV9 to TRBJ2-2; 12 nucleotides line up with TRBD2. Germline CDR1 and CDR2: SGDLS and YYNGEE. After removal of 0 bases from V and 8 bases from J, the junction contained 11 bases not matched to a gene. CDR3 length equals 18 residues.

The V call is TRBV6-4, the J call TRBJ2-7; D call uncertain. The CDR3 length is 14 residues. From germline, CDR1 is MRHNA and CDR2 SNTAGT. V lost 1 base, J lost 5 bases, and 12 bases lay in between. The CDR3 DNA sequence: TGTGCCAGCAGTGACTTCTACACTCCCCACGAGCAGTACTTC. It encodes CASSDFYTPHEQYF.

The genes are TRBV9 and TRBJ2-3, with a possible D match to TRBD1 (5 bases). The CDR3 extends over 14 amino acids. Germline V lookup: CDR1 SGDLS, CDR2 YYNGEE. The V and J ends lost 3 bases and 0 bases respectively, with 8 bases between them. CDR3 coding DNA: TGTGCCAGCAGCGGGACACGCAGCACAGATACGCAGTATTTT. This translates into CASSGTRSTDTQYF.

The chain recombines TRBV7-9 with TRBJ2-5; D may be TRBD1 (6 bases). Trimming removed 6 bases from V and 5 bases from J, with 16 bases in between. Germline values: CDR1 SEHNR, CDR2 FQNEAQ (reference sequence). CDR3 length equals 14 residues. The CDR3 DNA follows: TGTGCCAGCAGTTGGTCAGGGGCGCGGGAGACCCAGTACTTC. Protein product: CASSWSGARETQYF. Full variable domain (remainder filled in from reference TRBV7-9 and TRBJ2-5): DTGVSQNPRHKITKRGQNVTFRCDPISEHNRLYWYRQTLGQGPEFLTYFQNEAQLEKSRLLSDRFSAERPKGSFSTLEIQRTEQGDSAMYLCASSWSGARETQYFGPGTRLLVL.

The chain uses TRBV5-1 and TRBJ2-5, with D perhaps matching TRBD1 (6 bases). The CDR3 consists of 14 residues. The germline CDR1 and CDR2 sequences are SGHRS and YFSETQ. V was shortened by 6 bases and J by 2 bases, with 14 bases between the two germline ends. The CDR3: CASTKRTAQETQYF. The CDR3 DNA sequence: TGCGCCAGCACGAAAAGGACAGCACAAGAGACCCAGTACTTC.

Only one count was recorded for this clone. V is TRBV27 and J is TRBJ2-5; D remains unclear. Germline CDR1 MNHEY, CDR2 SMNVEV (reference sequence). V was pared by 0 bases and J by 5 bases, with 10 bases between. The CDR3 is 14 residues long. CDR3 sequence reads: CASSLSWVGETQYF. The CDR3, as DNA: TGTGCCAGCAGTTTATCGTGGGTTGGGGAGACCCAGTACTTC.

The chain carries TRBV5-1 and TRBJ2-3, with 7 bases matching TRBD1. J was trimmed by 3 bases and V by 4 bases; bases with no gene match: 8. Germline values: CDR1 SGHRS, CDR2 YFSETQ. CDR3 length: 15 amino acids. This CDR3 is CASSLKGGLTDTQYF. CDR3 DNA: TGCGCCAGCAGCCTCAAAGGGGGCCTGACAGATACGCAGTATTTT.